These T cell receptor beta chains were read from a single sample in a study of post-analysis software for immune sequencing data. TCRdb passed the PCR reads through MiXCR, listing each CDR3 protein once. The table includes around 250,000 distinct CDR3 sequences, about 40% detected once. Sequencing input: blood. Source of these receptors: a girl under 18 with multiple sclerosis. Each CDR3 is given with its conserved first and last residue. A D gene is named only where the DNA matches it firmly. Clone size, where shown, is once, few, many, or a class for clones that have expanded.

d_gene,v_gene,len,j_gene,abundance,CDR3nt,CDR3aa
.,TRBV11-2,12,TRBJ1-2,.,TGTGCCAGCAGCCCAGGGGACTATGGCTACACCTTC,CASSPGDYGYTF
.,TRBV6-2/TRBV6-3,17,TRBJ1-2,.,TGTGCCAGCAGTTACCGTTTCGGACAGTATCTTAACTATGGCTACACCTTC,CASSYRFGQYLNYGYTF
.,TRBV5-1,16,TRBJ2-7,.,TGCGCCAGCAGCTTGGCCAGGAGCGAACGTCTATACGAGCAGTACTTC,CASSLARSERLYEQYF
.,TRBV15,18,TRBJ2-6,once,TGTGCCACCGGCAGCCGGACCCATTCAAGCTCTGGGGCCAACGTCCTGACTTTC,CATGSRTHSSSGANVLTF
.,TRBV5-1,13,TRBJ2-7,once,TGCGCCAGCAGCTTGGCGTGGGATTACGAGCAGTACTTC,CASSLAWDYEQYF
.,TRBV5-1,14,TRBJ2-5,.,TGCGCCAGCAGCTTAGGCACTTTATGGGAGACCCAGTACTTC,CASSLGTLWETQYF
.,TRBV20-1,16,TRBJ1-2,.,TGCAGTGCTAGGAAGGGAACTACGGTACCTAACTATGGCCACACCTTC,CSARKGTTVPNYGHTF
TRBD1,TRBV28,16,TRBJ2-2,.,TGTGCCAGCAGTAGGGACAGGGGAGAGGACACCGGGGAGCTGTTTTTT,CASSRDRGEDTGELFF
.,TRBV12-3/TRBV12-4,16,TRBJ2-3,.,TGTGCCAGCCCTCCGGCGGGGAGAGACCTCACAGATGCGCAGTATTTT,CASPPAGRDLTDAQYF
.,TRBV20-1,13,TRBJ1-2,many,TGCAGTGCCGTAGGGGCTCCTAACTATGGCTACACCTTC,CSAVGAPNYGYTF
.,TRBV29-1,17,TRBJ2-1,.,TGCAGCGTTGAAGATTGGGGTAAAGAAAGCTCCTACAATGAGCAGTTCTTC,CSVEDWGKESSYNEQFF
TRBD2,TRBV27,13,TRBJ2-4,.,TGTGCCAGCAGTTTAGGGAGGGAGGGCATTCAGTACTTC,CASSLGREGIQYF
.,TRBV11-2,12,TRBJ2-1,many,TGTGCCAGCAGCCCTAGGCGGGGTGAGCAGTTCTTC,CASSPRRGEQFF
.,TRBV30,14,TRBJ2-1,.,TGTGCCTGGAGTGCCCCAGGGCCGAGTAATGAGCAGTTCTTC,CAWSAPGPSNEQFF
TRBD1,TRBV18,16,TRBJ2-7,.,TGTGCCAGCTCACCAAGTGGGACAGGCCTCTCCTACGAGCAGTACTTC,CASSPSGTGLSYEQYF
.,TRBV5-5,16,TRBJ1-3,.,TGTGCCAGCAGCTCCGGGTCCCTTCTATCTGGAGACACCATATATTTT,CASSSGSLLSGDTIYF